The 13 T cell receptor beta chains below come from one sample, sequenced in a study of cytomegalovirus exposure and HLA in healthy donors. PCR used 60 Vbeta primers and 13 Jbeta primers. Assay used: immunoSEQ multiplex PCR; TCRdb lists only in-frame clones, some missing. Of fewer than 200,000 clones detected, 77% appear once; the ten largest clones hold 2% to 3%. Source material: PBMCs. The origin of the receptors is a woman aged 40 to 49 in good health and CMV-seropositive.

The gene calls are TRBV2 and TRBJ1-2; no firm D call. Germline V gene data show CDR1 as SNHLY and CDR2 as FYNNEI. The CDR3 consists of 12 residues. V dropped 8 bases and J dropped 3 bases, with 10 bases sitting between them. The CDR3 region has the DNA TGTGCCAGCGGGGAGACCTACTATGGCTACACCTTC. It encodes CASGETYYGYTF.

The chain is built from TRBV29-1 and TRBJ2-1; D gene unclear. The CDR3 totals 11 residues. Germline loops: CDR1 SQVTM, CDR2 ANQGSEA. Trimming pared 6 bases from V and 15 bases from J, leaving 18 bases between. The CDR3 reads CSVSEAQIAFF. The CDR3 DNA reads as TGCAGCGTATCAGAGGCTCAAATCGCGTTCTTC.

The J gene is TRBJ2-1, the V gene TRBV5-1; maybe TRBD2 (6 bases). This CDR3 spans 14 amino acids. Germline lookup yields CDR1 SGHRS and CDR2 YFSETQ. The V end was cut by 4 bases, the J end by 0 bases, with 8 bases between. CDR3 bases: TGCGCCAGCAGCCGGGAGAGCTCCTACAATGAGCAGTTCTTC. As protein: CASSRESSYNEQFF.

This clone was counted a few times. The rearrangement joins TRBV4-3 to TRBJ1-2, with 11 bases aligning to TRBD1. The ends lost 2 bases at V and 8 bases at J; junction bases unmatched: 4. The CDR3 extends over 14 amino acids. Germline CDR1 and CDR2: LGHNA and YSLEER. This CDR3 is CASSQPGTGGGYTF. The DNA for the CDR3 is TGCGCCAGCAGCCAACCCGGGACAGGGGGAGGCTACACCTTC.

J is TRBJ2-1 and V is TRBV28; TRBD2 agrees at 10 bases. The germline gives CDR1 MDHEN, CDR2 SYDVKM. The CDR3 length is 14 residues. J lost 4 bases, V lost 5 bases, and 2 bases had no gene match. In nucleotides, the CDR3 is TGTGCCAGCAGTGAACTAGCGGGGTACAATGAGCAGTTCTTC. Protein: CASSELAGYNEQFF.

This clone has more than one count but fewer than ten. The gene calls are TRBV20-1 and TRBJ1-2; no definite D call. The germline V gene encodes CDR1 DFQATT and CDR2 SNEGSKA (reference sequence). The CDR3 sequence is 11 residues long. The V end was cut by 4 bases, the J end by 5 bases, with 8 bases between. For the CDR3, the DNA is TGCAGTGCTACGAGTAATTATGGCTACACCTTC. Translated: CSATSNYGYTF.

CDR3 DNA sequence: TGTGCCAGCAGTCGGGGCAGCGGGTCTCACTCCTACAATGAGCAGTTCTTC. This sequence encodes CASSRGSGSHSYNEQFF. The chain couples TRBV5-4 to TRBJ2-1, with a possible D match to TRBD2 (6 bases). Germline CDR1 SGHNT, CDR2 YYREEE (reference sequence). The V end lost 5 bases, the J end lost 0 bases, and 18 bases lay between the germline ends. The CDR3 runs 17 residues.

The chain joins TRBV7-2 to TRBJ2-7, with 8 bases matching TRBD1. CDR1 is SGHTA and CDR2 is FQGNSA in the germline V gene. The CDR3 spans 16 residues. The junction had 10 bases not matched to a gene; V was cut back by 4 bases and J by 2 bases. CDR3: CASSYSSGQGTYEQYF. CDR3 in DNA: TGTGCCAGCAGCTATTCGTCCGGACAGGGTACCTACGAGCAGTACTTC.

The rearrangement joins TRBV6-6 to TRBJ2-7; D perhaps matches TRBD2 (5 bases). The CDR3 covers 13 residues. V was trimmed by 6 bases and J by 3 bases, leaving 12 bases between them. CDR1 is MNHNY and CDR2 is SVGAGI in the germline V gene (reference sequence). CDR3 nucleotides: TGTGCCAGCAGACCCGCGGGCAGCTACGAGCAGTACTTC. Protein sequence: CASRPAGSYEQYF.

This chain connects TRBV19 to TRBJ2-3; 12 bases are a match to TRBD1. This CDR3 is 15 amino acids long. Trimming cost V 9 bases and J 5 bases; bases outside gene matches: 9. The germline CDR1 and CDR2 sequences are LNHDA and SQIVND (reference sequence). The CDR3 here is CASRLGTGGIDTQYF. CDR3 nucleotide sequence: TGTGCCAGCCGCCTCGGGACAGGGGGCATAGATACGCAGTATTTT.

This clone was picked up one time. The rearrangement uses TRBV7-6 and TRBJ2-7, with 12 bases matching TRBD1. The V and J ends lost 3 bases and 7 bases, in that order; junction bases with no gene match: 22. This CDR3 contains 20 residues. Germline V gene data show CDR1 as SGHVS and CDR2 as FNYEAQ. The CDR3 here is CASSLGAGTGGASVLREQYF. In DNA form, the CDR3 reads TGTGCCAGCAGCTTGGGTGCCGGGACAGGGGGCGCGTCCGTATTAAGGGAGCAGTACTTC.

The chain combines TRBV15 with TRBJ2-3, with TRBD2 matching 12 bases. Trimming took 3 bases from V and 3 from J; bases not matched to a gene: 4. Per the germline V gene, CDR1 is LNHNV and CDR2 is YYDKDF (reference sequence). This CDR3 contains 16 residues. In nucleotides, the CDR3 is TGTGCCACCAGCAGCCGACTAGCGGGGGATACAGATACGCAGTATTTT. Translating it yields CATSSRLAGDTDTQYF. The whole variable domain, filled in from reference TRBV15 and TRBJ2-3, reads DAMVIQNPRYQVTQFGKPVTLSCSQTLNHNVMYWYQQKSSQAPKLLFHYYDKDFNNEADTPDNFQSRRPNTSFCFLDIRSPGLGDTAMYLCATSSRLAGDTDTQYFGPGTRLTVL.

About this clone: Its ends do not fully match the called genes, so a read error is possible. CDR3 coding DNA: TGTGCCAGTAGTATAGATCGCGGATTCCCCCTCTTC. It yields the protein CASSIDRGFPLF. The gene calls are TRBV19 and TRBJ2-1; the D is unclear. The CDR3 consists of 12 residues. Germline CDR1 and CDR2: LNHDA and SQIVND (reference sequence).